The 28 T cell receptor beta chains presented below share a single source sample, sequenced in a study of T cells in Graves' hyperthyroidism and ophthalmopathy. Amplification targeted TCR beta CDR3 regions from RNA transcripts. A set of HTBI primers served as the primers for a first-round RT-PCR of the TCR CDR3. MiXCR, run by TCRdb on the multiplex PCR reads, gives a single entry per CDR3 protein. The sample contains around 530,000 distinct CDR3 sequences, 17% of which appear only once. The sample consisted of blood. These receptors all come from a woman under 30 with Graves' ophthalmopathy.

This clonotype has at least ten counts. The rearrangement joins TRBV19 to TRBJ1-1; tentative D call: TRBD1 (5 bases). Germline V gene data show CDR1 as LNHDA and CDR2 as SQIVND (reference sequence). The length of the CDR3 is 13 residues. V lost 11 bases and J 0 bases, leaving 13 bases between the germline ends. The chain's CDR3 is CASGDGMNTEAFF. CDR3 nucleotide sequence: TGTGCCTCTGGGGACGGCATGAACACTGAAGCTTTCTTT.

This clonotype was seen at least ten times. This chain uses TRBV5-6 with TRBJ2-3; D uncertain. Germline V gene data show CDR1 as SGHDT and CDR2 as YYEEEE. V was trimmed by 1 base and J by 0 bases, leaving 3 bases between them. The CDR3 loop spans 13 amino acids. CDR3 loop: CASSLLSTDTQYF. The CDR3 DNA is TGTGCCAGCAGCTTGTTGAGCACAGATACGCAGTATTTT.

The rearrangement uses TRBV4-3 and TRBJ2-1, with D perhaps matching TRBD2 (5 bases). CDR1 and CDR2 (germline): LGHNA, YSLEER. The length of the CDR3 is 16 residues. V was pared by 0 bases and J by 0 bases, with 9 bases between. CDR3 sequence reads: CASSQEPGSSYNEQFF. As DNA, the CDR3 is TGCGCCAGCAGCCAAGAACCTGGGAGCTCCTACAATGAGCAGTTCTTC.

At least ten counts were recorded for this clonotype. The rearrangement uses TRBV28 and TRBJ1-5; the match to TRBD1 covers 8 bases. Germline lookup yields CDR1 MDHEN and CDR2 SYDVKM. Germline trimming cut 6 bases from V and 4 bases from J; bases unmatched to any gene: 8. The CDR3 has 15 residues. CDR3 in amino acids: CASSLTGQGNQPQHF. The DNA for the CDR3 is TGTGCCAGCAGCCTCACCGGACAGGGTAATCAGCCCCAGCATTTT.

The DNA for the CDR3 is TGTGCCAGCAGTCTGACAGGGATCAGGGGGACTGAAGCTTTCTTT. Amino acid sequence: CASSLTGIRGTEAFF. The gene calls are TRBV12-3 or TRBV12-4 and TRBJ1-1; 7 bases are shared with TRBD1. The CDR3 loop spans 15 amino acids. Unmatched junction bases numbered 11, after V lost 5 bases and J lost 5 bases.

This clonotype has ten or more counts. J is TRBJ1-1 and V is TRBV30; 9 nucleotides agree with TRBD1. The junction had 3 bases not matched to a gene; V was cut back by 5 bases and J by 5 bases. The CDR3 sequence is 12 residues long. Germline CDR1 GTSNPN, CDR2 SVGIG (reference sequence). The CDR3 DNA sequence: TGTGCCTGGTTACAGGGGGCGACTGAAGCTTTCTTT. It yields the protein CAWLQGATEAFF.

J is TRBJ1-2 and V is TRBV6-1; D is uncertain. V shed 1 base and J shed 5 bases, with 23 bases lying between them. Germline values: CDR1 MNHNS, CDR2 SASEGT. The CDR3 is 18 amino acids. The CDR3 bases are TGTGCCAGCAGTGAAGATCCAATCGGGATCCCATTTATTTATGGCTACACCTTC. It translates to CASSEDPIGIPFIYGYTF.

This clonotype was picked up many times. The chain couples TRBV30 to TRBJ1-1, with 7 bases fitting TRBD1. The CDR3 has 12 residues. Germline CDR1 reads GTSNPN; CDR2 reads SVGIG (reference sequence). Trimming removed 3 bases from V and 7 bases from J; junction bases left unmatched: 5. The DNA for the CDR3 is TGTGCCTGGAGCGTCACAGGGGTTGAAGCTTTCTTT. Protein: CAWSVTGVEAFF.

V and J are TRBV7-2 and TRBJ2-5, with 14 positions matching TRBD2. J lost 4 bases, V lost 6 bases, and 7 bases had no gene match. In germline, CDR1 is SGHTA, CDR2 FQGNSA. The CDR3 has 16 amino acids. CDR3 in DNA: TGTGCCAGCAGTTGGGGACTAGCGGGAGTTGGAGAGACCCAGTACTTC. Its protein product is CASSWGLAGVGETQYF.

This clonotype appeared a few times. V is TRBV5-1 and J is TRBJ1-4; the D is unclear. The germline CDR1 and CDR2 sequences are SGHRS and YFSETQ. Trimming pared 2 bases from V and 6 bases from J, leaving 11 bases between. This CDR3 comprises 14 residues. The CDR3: CASSLGRIDEKLFF. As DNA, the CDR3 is TGCGCCAGCAGCTTAGGCCGGATTGATGAAAAACTGTTTTTT. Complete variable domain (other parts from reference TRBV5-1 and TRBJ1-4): KAGVTQTPRYLIKTRGQQVTLSCSPISGHRSVSWYQQTPGQGLQFLFEYFSETQRNKGNFPGRFSGRQFSNSRSEMNVSTLELGDSALYLCASSLGRIDEKLFFGSGTQLSVL.

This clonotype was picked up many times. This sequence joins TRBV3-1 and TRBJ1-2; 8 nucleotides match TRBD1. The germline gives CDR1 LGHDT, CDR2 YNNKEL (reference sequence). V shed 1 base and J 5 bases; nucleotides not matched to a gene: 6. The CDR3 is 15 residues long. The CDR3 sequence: CASSQVSGGFYGYTF. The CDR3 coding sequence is TGTGCCAGCAGCCAAGTTTCAGGGGGCTTTTATGGCTACACCTTC.

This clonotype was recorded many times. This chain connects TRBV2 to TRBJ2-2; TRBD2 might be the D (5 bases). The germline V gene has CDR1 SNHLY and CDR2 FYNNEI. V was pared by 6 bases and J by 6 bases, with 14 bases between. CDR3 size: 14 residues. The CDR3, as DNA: TGTGCCAGCAGCGGGGAACTAGTTGCCGGGGAGCTGTTTTTT. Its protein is CASSGELVAGELFF.

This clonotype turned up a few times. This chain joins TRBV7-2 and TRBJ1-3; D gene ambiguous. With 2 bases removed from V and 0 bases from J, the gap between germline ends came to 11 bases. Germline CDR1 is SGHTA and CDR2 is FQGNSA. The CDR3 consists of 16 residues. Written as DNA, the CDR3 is TGTGCCAGCAGCTTACACCAGGCCCCCTCTGGAAACACCATATATTTT. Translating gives CASSLHQAPSGNTIYF.

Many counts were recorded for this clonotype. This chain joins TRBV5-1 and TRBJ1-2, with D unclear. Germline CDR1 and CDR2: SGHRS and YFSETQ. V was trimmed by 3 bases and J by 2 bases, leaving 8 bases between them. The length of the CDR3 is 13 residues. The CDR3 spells CASSSGPNYGYTF. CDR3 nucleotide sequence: TGCGCCAGCAGCTCCGGCCCCAACTATGGCTACACCTTC.

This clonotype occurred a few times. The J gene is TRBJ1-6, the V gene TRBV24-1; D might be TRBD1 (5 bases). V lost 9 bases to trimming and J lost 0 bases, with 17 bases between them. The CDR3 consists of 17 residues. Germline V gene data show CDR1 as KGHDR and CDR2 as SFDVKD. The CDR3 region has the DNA TGTGCCACCCGCGAGATGACAGTCAGCTCCTATAATTCACCCCTCCACTTT. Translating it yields CATREMTVSSYNSPLHF.

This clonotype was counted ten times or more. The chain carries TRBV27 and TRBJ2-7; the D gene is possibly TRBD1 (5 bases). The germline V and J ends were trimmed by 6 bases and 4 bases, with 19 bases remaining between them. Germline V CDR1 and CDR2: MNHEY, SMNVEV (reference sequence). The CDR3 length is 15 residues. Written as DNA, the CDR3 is TGTGCCAGCAGGCAGTACAGCAGGGATAGGTACGAGCAGTACTTC. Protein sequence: CASRQYSRDRYEQYF.

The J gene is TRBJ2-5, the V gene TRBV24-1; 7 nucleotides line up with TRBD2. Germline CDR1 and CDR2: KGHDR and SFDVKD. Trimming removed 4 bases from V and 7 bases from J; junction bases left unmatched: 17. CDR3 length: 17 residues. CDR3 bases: TGTGCCACCAGTGAGGGGCTGGGCTCGAGCGGGATTTGGACCCAGTACTTC. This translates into CATSEGLGSSGIWTQYF.

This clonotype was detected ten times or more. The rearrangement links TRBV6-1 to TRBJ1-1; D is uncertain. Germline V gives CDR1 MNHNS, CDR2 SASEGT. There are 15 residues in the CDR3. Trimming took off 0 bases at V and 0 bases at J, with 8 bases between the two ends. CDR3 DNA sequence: TGTGCCAGCAGTGAAGCGGGTGTCCTGAACACTGAAGCTTTCTTT. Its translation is CASSEAGVLNTEAFF.

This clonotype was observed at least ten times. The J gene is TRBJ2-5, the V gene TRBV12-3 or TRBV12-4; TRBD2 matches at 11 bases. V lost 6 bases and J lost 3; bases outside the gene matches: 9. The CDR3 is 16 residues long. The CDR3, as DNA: TGTGCCAGCAGCGTGCCGACTAGCGGGGCTGAAGAGACCCAGTACTTC. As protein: CASSVPTSGAEETQYF.

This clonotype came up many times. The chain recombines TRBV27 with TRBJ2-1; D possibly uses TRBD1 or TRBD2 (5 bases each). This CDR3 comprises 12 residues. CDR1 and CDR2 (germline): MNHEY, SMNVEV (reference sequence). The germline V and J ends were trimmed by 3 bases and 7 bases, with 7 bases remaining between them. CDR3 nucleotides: TGTGCCAGCAGTTTTGGGGGTAATGAGCAGTTCTTC. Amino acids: CASSFGGNEQFF.

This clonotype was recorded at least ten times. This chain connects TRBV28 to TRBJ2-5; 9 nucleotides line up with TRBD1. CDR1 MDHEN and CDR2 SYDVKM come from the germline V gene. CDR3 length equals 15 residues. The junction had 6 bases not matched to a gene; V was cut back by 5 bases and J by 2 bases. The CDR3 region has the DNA TGTGCCAGCAGTACCCAGGACAGGGGACAAGAGACCCAGTACTTC. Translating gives CASSTQDRGQETQYF.

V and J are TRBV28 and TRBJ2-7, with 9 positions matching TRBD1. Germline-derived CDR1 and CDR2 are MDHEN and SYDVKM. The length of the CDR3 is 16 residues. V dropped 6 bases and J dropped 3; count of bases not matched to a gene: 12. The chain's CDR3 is CASSHPRDRELYEQYF. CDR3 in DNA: TGTGCCAGCAGCCATCCCCGGGACAGGGAACTCTACGAGCAGTACTTC.

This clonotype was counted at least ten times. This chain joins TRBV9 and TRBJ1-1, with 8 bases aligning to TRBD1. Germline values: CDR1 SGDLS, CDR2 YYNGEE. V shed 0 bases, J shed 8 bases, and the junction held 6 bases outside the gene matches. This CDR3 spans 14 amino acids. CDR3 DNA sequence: TGTGCCAGCAGCGTAGCTGTGACAGGGGAAGAAGCTTTCTTT. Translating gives CASSVAVTGEEAFF.

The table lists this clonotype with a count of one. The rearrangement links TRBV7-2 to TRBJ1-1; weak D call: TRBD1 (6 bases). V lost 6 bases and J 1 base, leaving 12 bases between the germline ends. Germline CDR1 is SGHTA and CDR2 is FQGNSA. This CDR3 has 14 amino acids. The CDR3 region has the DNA TGTGCCAGCAGACAGTCGGGACAGAACACTGAAGCTTTCTTT. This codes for CASRQSGQNTEAFF.

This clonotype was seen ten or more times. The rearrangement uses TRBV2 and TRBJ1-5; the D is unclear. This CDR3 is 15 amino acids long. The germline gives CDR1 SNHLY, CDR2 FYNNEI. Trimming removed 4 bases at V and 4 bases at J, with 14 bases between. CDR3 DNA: TGTGCCAGCAGTGGACATGAGGCGAAAAATCAGCCCCAGCATTTT. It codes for CASSGHEAKNQPQHF.

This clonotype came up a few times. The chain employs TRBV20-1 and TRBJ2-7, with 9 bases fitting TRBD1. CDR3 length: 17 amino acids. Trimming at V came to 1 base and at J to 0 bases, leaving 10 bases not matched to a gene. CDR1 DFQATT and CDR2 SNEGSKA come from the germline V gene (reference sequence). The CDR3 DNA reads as TGCAGTGCTAGAGTTCTTCAGGGACAGGGAGTCTCCTACGAGCAGTACTTC. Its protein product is CSARVLQGQGVSYEQYF.

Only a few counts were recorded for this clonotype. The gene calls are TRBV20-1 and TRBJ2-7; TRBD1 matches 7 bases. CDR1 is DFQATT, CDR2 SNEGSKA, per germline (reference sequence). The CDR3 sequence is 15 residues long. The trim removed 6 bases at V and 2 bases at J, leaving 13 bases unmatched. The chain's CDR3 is CSAIDRVGTPYEQYF. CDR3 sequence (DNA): TGCAGTGCCATCGACAGGGTAGGGACCCCCTACGAGCAGTACTTC.

CDR3 loop: CASSAAQGSYNEQFF. The DNA of the CDR3 is TGTGCCAGCAGCGCAGCACAGGGGTCCTACAATGAGCAGTTCTTC. This chain links TRBV9 with TRBJ2-1; 7 bases agree with TRBD1. Germline trimming cut 3 bases from V and 1 base from J; bases unmatched to any gene: 4. There are 15 residues in the CDR3. The germline gives CDR1 SGDLS, CDR2 YYNGEE. The full variable domain, in which reference TRBV9 and TRBJ2-1 provide the parts outside the CDR3, is DSGVTQTPKHLITATGQRVTLRCSPRSGDLSVYWYQQSLDQGLQFLIQYYNGEERAKGNILERFSAQQFPDLHSELNLSSLELGDSALYFCASSAAQGSYNEQFFGPGTRLTVL.